Listed below are T cell receptor beta chains from one sample, sequenced in a study of Ad26.COV2.S vaccination and SARS-CoV-2 variants. Clones were sequenced by immunoSEQ multiplex PCR, and TCRdb holds only the in-frame ones, with some missing. Altogether about 390,000 clones are present, approximately 90% being singletons, with the ten largest covering 3.5%. The sample consisted of peripheral blood, taken in a trial of Ad26.COV2.S vaccine versus placebo. The receptor source for this set is a person aged 18-65 years who received the Ad26.COV2.S COVID-19 vaccine or a placebo. Both conserved end residues are part of each CDR3. Fields, in order: V gene, J gene, D gene, clone size, CDR3 protein, CDR3 DNA. D genes are given only for firm matches. The size entry is marked missing in some rows and otherwise reads once, few, many or a size class.

>TRBV6-2/TRBV6-3|TRBJ1-2|NA|NA
CASSPTRHYGYTF
TGTGCCAGCAGTCCGACCCGCCATTATGGCTACACCTTC
>TRBV13|TRBJ1-4|NA|NA
CASSHSGAGGGEKLFF
TGTGCCAGCAGCCATTCAGGGGCTGGGGGTGGGGAAAAACTGTTTTTT
>TRBV12-3/TRBV12-4|TRBJ1-3|NA|NA
CASSLSGNTIYF
TGTGCCAGCAGCCTCTCTGGAAACACCATATATTTT
>TRBV5-4|TRBJ2-4|TRBD1|NA
CASSAQGAKNIQYF
TGTGCCAGCAGCGCACAGGGGGCCAAAAACATTCAGTACTTC
>TRBV29-1|TRBJ2-6|NA|NA
CSAVLGVGAGANVLTF
TGCAGCGCCGTCCTCGGGGTAGGTGCGGGGGCCAACGTCCTGACTTTC
>TRBV7-2|TRBJ1-3|NA|NA
CASSLGGVGNTIYF
TGTGCCAGCAGCTTAGGAGGGGTAGGAAACACCATATATTTT
>TRBV7-9|TRBJ1-4|NA|NA
CASSLPVGKLFF
TGTGCCAGCAGCCTCCCAGTCGGGAAACTGTTTTTT
>TRBV6-5|TRBJ2-7|NA|NA
CASMDRVSYEQYF
TGTGCCAGCATGGATAGGGTCTCCTACGAGCAGTACTTC
>TRBV5-8|TRBJ1-4|NA|NA
CASSLERGVPNEKLFF
TGTGCCAGCAGCTTGGAAAGGGGGGTCCCTAATGAAAAACTGTTTTTT
>TRBV24-1|TRBJ2-3|TRBD1|once
CATSDRGTVDTQYF
TGTGCCACCAGTGACCGTGGGACAGTAGATACGCAGTATTTT
>TRBV6-5|TRBJ2-7|NA|NA
CASRPRRSSYEQYF
TGTGCCAGCAGGCCCCGTAGGAGCTCCTACGAGCAGTACTTC
>TRBV11-3|TRBJ2-2|NA|few
CASSLTAGELFF
TGTGCCAGCAGCTTAACGGCCGGGGAGCTGTTTTTT
>TRBV11-2|TRBJ2-1|NA|NA
CASRQRLVTSSYNEQFF
TGTGCCAGCAGACAGAGACTAGTTACTAGCTCCTACAATGAGCAGTTCTTC
>TRBV29-1|TRBJ1-2|NA|NA
CSVEFDNYGYTF
TGCAGCGTTGAATTTGATAACTATGGCTACACCTTC
>TRBV6-1|TRBJ1-1|NA|NA
CASSEKGWTTEAFF
TGTGCCAGCAGTGAAAAGGGTTGGACCACTGAAGCTTTCTTT
>TRBV29-1|TRBJ1-4|TRBD1|NA
CSVEEGTGQGEKLFF
TGCAGCGTTGAAGAAGGTACGGGACAGGGTGAAAAACTGTTTTTT
>TRBV3-1/TRBV3-2|TRBJ1-6|NA|NA
CASSQGGNSPLHF
TGTGCCAGCAGCCAAGGAGGCAATTCACCCCTCCACTTT
>TRBV24-1|TRBJ1-5|NA|NA
CATSDLTGLDQPQHF
TGTGCCACCAGTGATTTGACAGGTTTAGATCAGCCCCAGCATTTT
>TRBV9|TRBJ2-2|TRBD2|NA
CASSDLGTSGGKGELFF
TGTGCCAGCAGCGACCTAGGGACTAGCGGGGGGAAAGGGGAGCTGTTTTTT
>TRBV5-4|TRBJ2-5|NA|NA
CASSSFKSSGTAGETQYF
TGTGCCAGCAGCTCATTCAAATCTTCCGGGACGGCAGGTGAGACCCAGTACTTC
>TRBV5-1|TRBJ1-1|NA|NA
CASSAPGEGRDTEAFF
TGCGCCAGCAGTGCACCTGGGGAGGGGAGGGACACTGAAGCTTTCTTT
>TRBV23-1|TRBJ1-3|NA|NA
CASSPGNTIYF
TGCGCCAGCAGTCCCGGAAACACCATATATTTT
>TRBV4-1|TRBJ1-2|NA|NA
CASSQEAMIGGYTF
TGCGCCAGCAGCCAAGAGGCAATGATAGGTGGCTACACCTTC
>TRBV27|TRBJ2-3|NA|NA
CASSPRTADTQYF
TGTGCCAGCAGTCCCCGGACGGCGGATACGCAGTATTTT
>TRBV4-1|TRBJ2-5|NA|NA
CASSPRLLKETQYF
TGCGCCAGCAGCCCAAGGTTACTAAAAGAGACCCAGTACTTC
>TRBV25-1|TRBJ1-4|NA|NA
CASSDRGGNEKLFF
TGTGCCAGCAGTGACAGGGGTGGGAATGAAAAACTGTTTTTT
>TRBV27|TRBJ1-1|TRBD1|NA
CASRTGDTEAFF
TGTGCCAGCAGGACAGGGGACACTGAAGCTTTCTTT
>TRBV6-6|TRBJ1-1|NA|NA
CASSYRVNTEAFF
TGTGCCAGCAGTTACAGGGTTAACACTGAAGCTTTCTTT
>TRBV9|TRBJ1-2|NA|NA
CASSAGGNYGYTF
TGTGCCAGCAGCGCCGGGGGGAACTATGGCTACACCTTC
>TRBV24-1|TRBJ2-7|NA|NA
CATSAKNEQYF
TGTGCCACCAGTGCAAAGAACGAGCAGTACTTC
>TRBV5-1|TRBJ2-7|NA|NA
CASSFGDSSSYEQYF
TGCGCCAGCAGCTTTGGCGACTCAAGCTCCTACGAGCAGTACTTC
>TRBV20-1|TRBJ1-1|NA|once
CSAERDTEAFF
TGCAGTGCTGAGAGGGACACTGAAGCTTTCTTT
>TRBV4-3|TRBJ2-1|NA|NA
CASSQGPAGDKYNEQFF
TGCGCCAGCAGCCAAGGACCGGCGGGGGACAAATACAATGAGCAGTTCTTC
>TRBV5-1|TRBJ2-2|NA|NA
CASTPEPRYGELFF
TGCGCCAGCACACCCGAGCCGCGATACGGGGAGCTGTTTTTT
>TRBV10-1|TRBJ2-5|NA|NA
CASSESMETQYF
TGCGCCAGCAGTGAGAGTATGGAGACCCAGTACTTC
>TRBV19|TRBJ2-2|NA|NA
CASSIRRLTTGELFF
TGTGCCAGTAGTATCCGGCGACTAACAACCGGGGAGCTGTTTTTT
>TRBV4-1|TRBJ1-1|TRBD1|NA
CASSLGQGNEAFF
TGCGCCAGCAGCCTGGGACAGGGGAATGAAGCTTTCTTT
>TRBV27|TRBJ1-2|TRBD1|NA
CASSLLGTGEGAFYGYTF
TGTGCCAGCAGTTTATTGGGGACAGGGGAGGGGGCATTCTATGGCTACACCTTC
>TRBV5-1|TRBJ1-2|NA|NA
CASSFAENSTPNYGYTF
TGCGCCAGCAGCTTTGCGGAGAATTCTACCCCTAACTATGGCTACACCTTC
>TRBV19|TRBJ1-3|NA|few
CASTTQILNTIYF
TGTGCCAGTACTACACAGATTTTAAACACCATATATTTT
>TRBV12-3/TRBV12-4|TRBJ1-6|NA|NA
CASTGGYNSPLHF
TGTGCCAGCACCGGCGGCTATAATTCACCCCTCCACTTT
>TRBV2|TRBJ1-1|TRBD1|NA
CASSETGTGGFTEAFF
TGTGCCAGCAGTGAGACCGGGACAGGGGGCTTCACTGAAGCTTTCTTT
>TRBV14|TRBJ2-1|NA|NA
CASSQMRSVIDNEQFF
TGTGCCAGCAGCCAAATGAGGTCTGTAATAGACAATGAGCAGTTCTTC
>TRBV7-2|TRBJ1-5|NA|NA
CASSLALAANQPQHF
TGTGCCAGCAGCTTAGCCCTGGCAGCCAATCAGCCCCAGCATTTT
>TRBV19|TRBJ2-3|TRBD2|NA
CASSLRGSGGDSTDTQYF
TGTGCCAGTAGCCTACGGGGTAGCGGGGGGGATAGCACAGATACGCAGTATTTT
>TRBV5-1|TRBJ2-7|NA|NA
CASSLRTEISYEQYF
TGCGCCAGCAGCTTGAGGACAGAGATCTCCTACGAGCAGTACTTC
>TRBV7-8|TRBJ1-4|NA|NA
CASSTHRLPFGEKLFF
TGTGCCAGCAGCACCCACAGGCTCCCCTTTGGGGAAAAACTGTTTTTT
>TRBV30|TRBJ1-5|NA|NA
CAWSVEGRQPQHF
TGTGCCTGGAGCGTGGAGGGCCGGCAGCCCCAGCATTTT
>TRBV4-1|TRBJ1-2|NA|once
CASSPESGNYGYTF
TGCGCCAGCAGCCCCGAGAGCGGCAACTATGGCTACACCTTC
>TRBV7-9|TRBJ1-2|TRBD1|NA
CASSSTGVSGYTF
TGTGCCAGCAGCTCGACAGGGGTGTCAGGCTACACCTTC
>TRBV10-2|TRBJ2-3|TRBD2|once
CASRKAGGTTDTQYF
TGCGCCAGCAGGAAAGCGGGGGGGACCACAGATACGCAGTATTTT
>TRBV20-1|TRBJ2-3|NA|NA
CSARAGYTQYF
TGCAGTGCGAGAGCGGGCTATACGCAGTATTTT
>TRBV7-2|TRBJ2-5|NA|NA
CASSALTQETQYF
TGTGCCAGCAGCGCCCTGACCCAAGAGACCCAGTACTTC
>TRBV15|TRBJ2-7|TRBD2|NA
CATSRDGGGPYEQYF
TGTGCCACCAGCAGAGATGGCGGGGGTCCCTACGAGCAGTACTTC
>TRBV19|TRBJ2-3|NA|NA
CASSPHFGKDTQYF
TGTGCCAGTAGTCCCCATTTCGGTAAAGATACGCAGTATTTT